The 3 T cell receptor beta chains presented below share a single source sample, sequenced in a study of cytomegalovirus exposure and HLA in healthy donors. PCR was performed using 60 Vbeta and 13 Jbeta primers. Method: immunoSEQ multiplex PCR; TCRdb's copy keeps in-frame clones and lacks some. The sample holds nearly 110,000 clones, around 80% seen once. The sequenced sample was PBMCs. The receptors here all came from a man aged 30 to 45 in good health and CMV-seropositive.

This clone was seen a single time. The V call is TRBV5-5, the J call TRBJ1-5, with a weak D call TRBD1 (5 bases). The CDR3 has 12 residues. Trimming removed 5 bases at V and 7 bases at J, with 10 bases between. Germline CDR1 and CDR2: SGHKS and YYEKEE (reference sequence). The CDR3 sequence: CASSQGYQPQHF. In DNA form, the CDR3 reads TGTGCCAGCAGTCAGGGATACCAGCCCCAGCATTTT.

This clone appeared a single time. The chain combines TRBV6-1 with TRBJ2-7; 8 positions agree with TRBD1. After removal of 5 bases from V and 6 bases from J, the junction contained 9 bases not matched to a gene. The V gene's germline CDR1 is MNHNS and CDR2 SASEGT. The CDR3 totals 14 residues. CDR3 DNA: TGTGCCAGCAGTTTGGGGACAGGAGGTTCCGAGCAGTACTTC. Its protein product is CASSLGTGGSEQYF.

This chain connects TRBV5-4 to TRBJ2-7; TRBD1 matches at 9 bases. V was clipped by 0 bases and J by 3 bases; unmatched bases: 1. The CDR3 has 14 amino acids. Germline V gives CDR1 SGHNT, CDR2 YYREEE (reference sequence). The CDR3 coding sequence is TGTGCCAGCAGCTTGGGACAGGGGGACTACGAGCAGTACTTC. It translates to CASSLGQGDYEQYF.